This T cell receptor (beta chain) was observed in a study of blood T cell repertoires in COVID-19. Overall study: Donors in the United States, Italy and Spain gave samples during acute or convalescent COVID-19.

Measured with immunoSEQ multiplex PCR; TCRdb has only the in-frame clones, and not every one. In the table there are more than 300,000 clones, 70% to 90% of which are singletons. V lost 5 bases and J lost 8; bases outside the gene matches: 16. CDR1 is SGHVS, CDR2 FNYEAQ, per germline. The CDR3 is 16 amino acids. Among Cohort 3 donors, those recovered had two negative PCRs, clearance, or symptom resolution. This chain connects TRBV7-6 to TRBJ1-2; TRBD1 aligns across 8 bases. The clonotype was recovered from a woman under 30 who had recovered from COVID-19. The sample taken for sequencing was PBMCs or T cells enriched from blood (not recorded which). Written as DNA, the CDR3 is TGTGCCAGCAGCACCACCGGACAGGGATTGTTCGAGGGCTACACCTTC. It encodes CASSTTGQGLFEGYTF.